This T cell receptor (beta chain) was documented in a study of T cell responses to AZD1222 COVID-19 vaccine. The table came from immunoSEQ multiplex PCR; TCRdb's copy has only in-frame clones and leaves some out. Its table lists about 140,000 clones. This CDR3 comprises 14 residues. Germline values: CDR1 SGHTA, CDR2 FQGTGA. With 5 bases removed from V and 4 bases from J, the gap between germline ends came to 14 bases. Study conclusions and caveats: Just 5 to 7 AZD1222 recipients were seropositive at baseline. Across spike, vaccine-associated CD4 TCRs were found, dominant at 160-218 and 743-854.

Concerning this clone itself: Its target is unknown.

Sequencing was carried out using peripheral blood. This clonotype was sampled from an adult in good health. The V call is TRBV7-3, the J call TRBJ1-1; no definite D call. CDR3 loop: CASSRSPLGTEAFF. The CDR3 nucleotides read TGTGCCAGCAGCCGGTCGCCGCTGGGCACTGAAGCTTTCTTT.